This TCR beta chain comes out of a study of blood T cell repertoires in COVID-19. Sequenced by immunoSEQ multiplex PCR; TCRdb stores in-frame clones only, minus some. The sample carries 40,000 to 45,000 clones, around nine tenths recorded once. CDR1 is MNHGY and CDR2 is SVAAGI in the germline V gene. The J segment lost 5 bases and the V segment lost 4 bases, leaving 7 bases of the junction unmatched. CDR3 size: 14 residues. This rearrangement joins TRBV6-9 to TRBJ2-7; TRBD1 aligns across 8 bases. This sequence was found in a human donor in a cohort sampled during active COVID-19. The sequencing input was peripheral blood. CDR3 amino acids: CASSSTGVGDEQYF. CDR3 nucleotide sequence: TGTGCCAGCAGTTCGACAGGGGTGGGCGACGAGCAGTACTTC.